A single sample gave rise to the 2 T cell receptor beta chains below, sequenced in a study of a mutant IDH1 vaccine in newly diagnosed glioma. The table came from immunoSEQ multiplex PCR; TCRdb's copy has only in-frame clones and leaves some out. This sample yields fewer than 75,000 clones, of which approximately 88% are seen a single time; more than 7.5% belongs to the top ten. Sample time point: week 11, during vaccination. Topical imiquimod accompanied each vaccine dose, which consisted of 300 ug of mutant IDH1 20-mer peptide. Their recognized antigens are unknown. The sample consisted of PBMCs, taken from a glioma patient whose treatment included an IDH1 peptide vaccine. The source is a woman aged 45-59 years with glioma.

The chain recombines TRBV12-5 with TRBJ1-3, with 8 bases aligning to TRBD1. The CDR3 consists of 15 residues. Germline assignment: CDR1 LGHNT and CDR2 FRNRAP. V trimming: 7 bases; J trimming: 6 bases; junction bases outside the gene matches: 11. The CDR3 DNA is TGTGCTAGTGCCGATGACAGGGGCTATGCAAACACCATATATTTT. Encoded protein: CASADDRGYANTIYF.

The V gene is TRBV30, the J gene TRBJ1-1; 8 positions match TRBD1. Germline assignment: CDR1 GTSNPN and CDR2 SVGIG (reference sequence). The CDR3 spans 15 residues. Unmatched junction bases numbered 5, after V lost 2 bases and J lost 0 bases. The CDR3 DNA is TGTGCCTGGAGTAAGGACAGGGTTATGAACACTGAAGCTTTCTTT. Its translation: CAWSKDRVMNTEAFF.